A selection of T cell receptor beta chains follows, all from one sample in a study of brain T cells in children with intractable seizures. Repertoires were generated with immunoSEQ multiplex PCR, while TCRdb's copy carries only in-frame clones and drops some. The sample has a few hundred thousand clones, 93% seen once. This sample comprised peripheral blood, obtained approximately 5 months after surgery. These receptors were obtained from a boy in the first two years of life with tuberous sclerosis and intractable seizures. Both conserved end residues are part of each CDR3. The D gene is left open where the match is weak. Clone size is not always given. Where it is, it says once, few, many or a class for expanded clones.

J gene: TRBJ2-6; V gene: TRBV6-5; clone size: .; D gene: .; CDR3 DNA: TGTGCCAGCAGTTATGATTTATCTGGGGCCAACGTCCTGACTTTC; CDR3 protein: CASSYDLSGANVLTF
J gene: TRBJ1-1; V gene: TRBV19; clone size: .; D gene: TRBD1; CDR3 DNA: TGTGCCAGTAGCCTCGGGACAGGGAACACTGAAGCTTTCTTT; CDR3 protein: CASSLGTGNTEAFF
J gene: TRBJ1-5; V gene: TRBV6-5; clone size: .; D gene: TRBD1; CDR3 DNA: TGTGCCAGCAGTCGGACAGGTTCGCAACCCCAGCATTTT; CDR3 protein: CASSRTGSQPQHF
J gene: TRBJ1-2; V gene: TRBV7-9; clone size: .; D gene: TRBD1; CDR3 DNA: TGTGCCAGCAGCTCCCCGGGCAGGGGGCCTGGCTATGGCTACACCTTC; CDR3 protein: CASSSPGRGPGYGYTF
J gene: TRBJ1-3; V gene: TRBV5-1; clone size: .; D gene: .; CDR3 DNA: TGCGCCAGCAGCTTGGACCGGTTCTCTGGAAACACCATATATTTT; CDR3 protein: CASSLDRFSGNTIYF
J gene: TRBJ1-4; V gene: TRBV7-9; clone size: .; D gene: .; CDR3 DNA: TGTGCCAGCAGCCCCCACAGGGCACCTAATGAAAAACTGTTTTTT; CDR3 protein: CASSPHRAPNEKLFF
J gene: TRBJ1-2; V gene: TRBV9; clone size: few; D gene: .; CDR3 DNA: TGTGCCAGCAGCCCTCTCGTTGATAACTATGGCTACACCTTC; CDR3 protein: CASSPLVDNYGYTF
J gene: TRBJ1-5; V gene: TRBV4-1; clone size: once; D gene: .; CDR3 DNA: TGCGCCAGCAGCCAGCCACCCGGAGGGGTGGCCCCCGGTAGCAATCAGCCCCAGCATTTT; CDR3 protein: CASSQPPGGVAPGSNQPQHF
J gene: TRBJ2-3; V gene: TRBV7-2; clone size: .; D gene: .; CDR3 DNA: TGTGCCAGCAGCTTAGGTCGGGAATATGACACAGATACGCAGTATTTT; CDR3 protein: CASSLGREYDTDTQYF
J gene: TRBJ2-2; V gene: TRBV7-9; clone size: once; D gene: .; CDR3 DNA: TGTGCCAGCAAGATAGACTCGATTGCCACCGGGGAGCTGTTTTTT; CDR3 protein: CASKIDSIATGELFF
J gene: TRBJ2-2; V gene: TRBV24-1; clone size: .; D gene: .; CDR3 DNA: TGTGCCACCAGTACCGCGAACACCGGGGAGCTGTTTTTT; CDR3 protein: CATSTANTGELFF
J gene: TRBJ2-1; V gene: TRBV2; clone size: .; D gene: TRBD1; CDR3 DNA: TGTGCCAGCAGTGATTGGGGGACAGGTCCCCACGGACGGGAGTTGGGCAATGAGCAGTTCTTC; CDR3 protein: CASSDWGTGPHGRELGNEQFF
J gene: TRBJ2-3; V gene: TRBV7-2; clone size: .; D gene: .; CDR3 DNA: TGTGCCAGCAGCTTAGGGGGTGGGCTTGGCACAGATACGCAGTATTTT; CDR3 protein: CASSLGGGLGTDTQYF
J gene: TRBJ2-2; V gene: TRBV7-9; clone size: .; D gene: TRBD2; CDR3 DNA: TGTGCCAGCAGCACGGGACTAGCGGGAAACACCGGGGAGCTGTTTTTT; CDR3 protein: CASSTGLAGNTGELFF
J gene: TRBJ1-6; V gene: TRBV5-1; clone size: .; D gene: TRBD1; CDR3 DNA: TGCGCCAGCAGACCTACAGGGGTGGATTCACCCCTCCACTTT; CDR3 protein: CASRPTGVDSPLHF
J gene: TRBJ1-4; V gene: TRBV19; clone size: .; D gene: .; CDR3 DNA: TGTGCCAGTACCCCTTGGGGGGTAGCCTCGAAAAAACTGTTTTTT; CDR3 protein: CASTPWGVASKKLFF
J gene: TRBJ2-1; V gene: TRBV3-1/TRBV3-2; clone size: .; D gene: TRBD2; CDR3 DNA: TGTGCCAGCAGCCAAGAAGGACTAGCTCCAAATGAGCAGTTCTTC; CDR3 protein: CASSQEGLAPNEQFF
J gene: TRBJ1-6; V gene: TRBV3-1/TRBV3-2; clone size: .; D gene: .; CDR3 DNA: TGTGCCAGCAGCCAAGATCTCGCCCGGCAGGGTAGTTCACCCCTCCACTTT; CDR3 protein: CASSQDLARQGSSPLHF
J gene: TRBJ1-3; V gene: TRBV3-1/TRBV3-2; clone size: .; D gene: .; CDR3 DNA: TGTGCCAGCAGCCAACGTAAGCCGAGAAACTCTGGAAACACCATATATTTT; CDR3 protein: CASSQRKPRNSGNTIYF
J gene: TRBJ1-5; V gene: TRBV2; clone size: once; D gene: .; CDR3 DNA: TGTGCCAGCAGTGAAGACCCGACACCGCCCCAGCATTTT; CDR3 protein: CASSEDPTPPQHF
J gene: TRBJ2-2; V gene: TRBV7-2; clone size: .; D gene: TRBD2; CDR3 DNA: TGTGCCAGCAGCGCCCTGCGTACTAGCGGGGGGGCCGTGGGGGAGCTGTTTTTT; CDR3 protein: CASSALRTSGGAVGELFF
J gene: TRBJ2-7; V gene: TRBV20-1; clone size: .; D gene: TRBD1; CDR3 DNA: TGCAGTGCTAGTAGGGACAGGGGCATCTACGAGCAGTACTTC; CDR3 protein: CSASRDRGIYEQYF
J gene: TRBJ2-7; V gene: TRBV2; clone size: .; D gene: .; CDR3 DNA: TGTGCCAGCAGTTACCAGGACGCGCGATCGTACTTC; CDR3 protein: CASSYQDARSYF
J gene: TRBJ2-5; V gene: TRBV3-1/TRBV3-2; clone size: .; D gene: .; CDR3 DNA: TGTGCCAGCAGCCAAGCAGGGGGGGAGACCCAGTACTTC; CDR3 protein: CASSQAGGETQYF
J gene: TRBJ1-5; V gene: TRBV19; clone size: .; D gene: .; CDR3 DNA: TGTGCCAGTAGTATCGGAGGGGTTTATCAGCCCCAGCATTTT; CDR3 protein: CASSIGGVYQPQHF
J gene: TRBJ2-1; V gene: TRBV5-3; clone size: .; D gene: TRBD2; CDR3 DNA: TGTGCCAGAAGCCCCGGACTAGCGGGGGCTTTCTCCTACAATGAGCAGTTCTTC; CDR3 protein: CARSPGLAGAFSYNEQFF
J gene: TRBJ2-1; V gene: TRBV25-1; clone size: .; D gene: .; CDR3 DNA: TGTGCCAGCGAACGGGGAGTCTACAATGAGCAGTTCTTC; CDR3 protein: CASERGVYNEQFF
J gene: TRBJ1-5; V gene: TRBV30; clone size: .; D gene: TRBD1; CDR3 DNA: TGTGCCTGGAGCCTCGGGGGACAGGGTATTGGTCCCCAGCATTTT; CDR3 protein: CAWSLGGQGIGPQHF
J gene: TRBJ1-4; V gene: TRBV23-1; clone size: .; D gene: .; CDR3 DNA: TGCGCCAGCAGTCAGGGGAACGGAAATGAAAAACTGTTTTTT; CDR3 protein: CASSQGNGNEKLFF
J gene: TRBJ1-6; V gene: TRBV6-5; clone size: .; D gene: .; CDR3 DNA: TGTGCCAGCAGTACCAGGACAAGACAGACACCCCTCCACTTT; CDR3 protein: CASSTRTRQTPLHF
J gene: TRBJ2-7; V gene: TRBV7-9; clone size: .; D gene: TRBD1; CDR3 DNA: TGTGCCAGCAGCGGACCTTTGACAGGGAATTCCTACGAGCAGTACTTC; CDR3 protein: CASSGPLTGNSYEQYF
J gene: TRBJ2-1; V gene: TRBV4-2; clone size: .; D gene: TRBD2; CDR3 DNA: TGTGCCAGCAGCCCCGAGCGGGGGGGCCTCGAGCAGTTCTTC; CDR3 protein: CASSPERGGLEQFF
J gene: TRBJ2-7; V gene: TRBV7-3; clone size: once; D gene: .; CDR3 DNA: TGTGCCAGCAGCTTAGGGCGGGGCTACGAGCAGTACTTC; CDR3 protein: CASSLGRGYEQYF
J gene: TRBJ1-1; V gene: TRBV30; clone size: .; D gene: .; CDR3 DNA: TGTGCCTGGGGTGGGGTGAACACTGAAGCTTTCTTT; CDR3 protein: CAWGGVNTEAFF
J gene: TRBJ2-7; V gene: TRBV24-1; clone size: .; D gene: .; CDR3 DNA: TGTGCCACCAGCGAGAGTCGGGGCGGGGACCGGGAGCAGTACTTC; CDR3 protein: CATSESRGGDREQYF
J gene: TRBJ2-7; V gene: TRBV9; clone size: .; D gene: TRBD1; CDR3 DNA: TGTGCCAGCAGCGCGGGGACAGGGGCTCCCTACGAGCAGTACTTC; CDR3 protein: CASSAGTGAPYEQYF
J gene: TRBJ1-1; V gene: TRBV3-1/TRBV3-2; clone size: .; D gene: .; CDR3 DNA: TGTGCCAGCAGCCAAGTGGCAGGGGCGGTCACTGAAGCTTTCTTT; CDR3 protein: CASSQVAGAVTEAFF
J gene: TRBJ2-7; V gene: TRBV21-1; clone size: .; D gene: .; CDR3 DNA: TGTGCCAGCAGCAAAGCGACAGGGACTTCCTACGAGCAGTACTTC; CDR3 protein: CASSKATGTSYEQYF
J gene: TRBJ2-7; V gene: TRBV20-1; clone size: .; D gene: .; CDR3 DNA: TGCAGTGCACCCCGGGGTTACGAGCAGTACTTC; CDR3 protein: CSAPRGYEQYF
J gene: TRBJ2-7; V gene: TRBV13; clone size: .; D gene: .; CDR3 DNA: TGTGCCAGCAGCTGGGGGGCCCACGGGGACGAGCAGTACTTC; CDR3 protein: CASSWGAHGDEQYF
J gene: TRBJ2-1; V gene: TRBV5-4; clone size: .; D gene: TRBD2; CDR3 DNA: TGTGCCAGCAGTTTGGGACTAGCGGGAGCAAATGAGCAGTTCTTC; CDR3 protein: CASSLGLAGANEQFF
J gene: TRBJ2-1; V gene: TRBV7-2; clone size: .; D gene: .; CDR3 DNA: TGTGCCAGCAAGAATCCGGGACACAACGCCCATGAGCAGTTCTTC; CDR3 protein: CASKNPGHNAHEQFF
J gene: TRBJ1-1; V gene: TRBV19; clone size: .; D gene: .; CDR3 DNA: TGTGCCAGTAGTATTGACAGAATGAACACTGAAGCTTTCTTT; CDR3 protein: CASSIDRMNTEAFF
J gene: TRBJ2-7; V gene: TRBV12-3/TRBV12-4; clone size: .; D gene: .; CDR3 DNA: TGTGCCAGCAGTCTGACGGACTACGAGCAGTACTTC; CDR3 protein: CASSLTDYEQYF
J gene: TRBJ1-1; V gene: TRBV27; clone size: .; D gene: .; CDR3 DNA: TGTGCCAGCAGTTTAGGGGGCTTGAACACTGAAGCTTTCTTT; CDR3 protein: CASSLGGLNTEAFF
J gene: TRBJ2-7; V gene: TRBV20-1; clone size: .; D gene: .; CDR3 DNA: TGCAGTGCTAGTCCGCTACTAGTCTCCTACCCCCCTTACGAGCAGTACTTC; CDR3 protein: CSASPLLVSYPPYEQYF
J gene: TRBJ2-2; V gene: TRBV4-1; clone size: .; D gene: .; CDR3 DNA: TGCGCCAGCAGCCACCCCTTAATGGGCACCGGGGAGCTGTTTTTT; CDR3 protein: CASSHPLMGTGELFF
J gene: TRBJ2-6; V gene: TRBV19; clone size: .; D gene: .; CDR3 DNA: TGTGCCAGTGGGGTCTCCTTTCTCTCTGGGGCCAACGTCCTGACTTTC; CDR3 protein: CASGVSFLSGANVLTF
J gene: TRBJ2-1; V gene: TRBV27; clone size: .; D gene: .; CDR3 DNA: TGTGCCAGCAGTTCCCACCTTACGTACAATGAGCAGTTCTTC; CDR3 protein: CASSSHLTYNEQFF
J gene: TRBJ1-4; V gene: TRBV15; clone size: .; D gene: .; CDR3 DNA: TGTGCCACCAGCAGAGATCAGGGTTGGTCGACTAATGAAAAACTGTTTTTT; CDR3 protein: CATSRDQGWSTNEKLFF
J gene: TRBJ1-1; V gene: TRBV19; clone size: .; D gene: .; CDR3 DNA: TGTGCCAGTAGCATCACGGGGGGCAGGACTGAAGCTTTCTTT; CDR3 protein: CASSITGGRTEAFF
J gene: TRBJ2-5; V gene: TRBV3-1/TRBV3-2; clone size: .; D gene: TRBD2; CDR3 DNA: TGTGCCAGCAGCCAAGGGGTACTAGCGAGGACGACCCAGTACTTC; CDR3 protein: CASSQGVLARTTQYF
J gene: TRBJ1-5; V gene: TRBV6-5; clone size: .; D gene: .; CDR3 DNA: TGTGCCAGCAGCCAAGCACCTTATCAGCCCCAGCATTTT; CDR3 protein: CASSQAPYQPQHF
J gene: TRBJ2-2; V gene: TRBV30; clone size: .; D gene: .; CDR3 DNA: TGTGCCTGGAGCCGGACAGCTAGGCGGTATCACACCGGGGAGCTGTTTTTT; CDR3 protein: CAWSRTARRYHTGELFF
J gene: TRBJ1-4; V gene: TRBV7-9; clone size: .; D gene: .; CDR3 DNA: TGTGCCAGCAGCACCCTCACGACCGGGACCGATAATGAAAAACTGTTTTTT; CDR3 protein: CASSTLTTGTDNEKLFF
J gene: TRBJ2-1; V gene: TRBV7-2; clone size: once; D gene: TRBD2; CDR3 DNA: TGTGCCAGCAGCTTCGGGATAGCGGGGGGGAATGAGCAGTTCTTC; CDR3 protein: CASSFGIAGGNEQFF
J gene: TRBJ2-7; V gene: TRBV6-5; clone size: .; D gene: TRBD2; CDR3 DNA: TGTGCCAGCAGGACGACTAGCGGTGTCTACGAGCAGTACTTC; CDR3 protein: CASRTTSGVYEQYF